Following are 15 T cell receptor beta chains from one sample sequenced in a study of Graves' ophthalmopathy and Graves' hyperthyroidism. Beta-chain TCR CDR3 regions were amplified from RNA transcripts. HTBI primers were used in a first-round RT-PCR, which preceded a second-round multiplex PCR. From the multiplex PCR reads, TCRdb called clonotypes with MiXCR, one entry per CDR3 protein. This sample has more than 300,000 distinct CDR3 sequences, with about a sixth found just once. The sequenced sample was peripheral blood. These receptors came from an adult woman with stable Graves' hyperthyroidism.

Comment on this clonotype: This may stem from a read error, because a much larger clone lies one nucleotide away. The chain joins TRBV19 to TRBJ1-5; D is undetermined. The V end was cut by 2 bases, the J end by 5 bases, with 19 bases between. CDR1 LNHDA and CDR2 SQIVND come from the germline V gene (reference sequence). This CDR3 region has 17 residues. The CDR3 spells CASSISPRKVRYQPQHF. CDR3 in DNA: TGTGCCAGTAGTATATCGCCTAGGAAAGTGCGCTATCAGCCCCAGCATTTT.

This clonotype was seen at least ten times. The chain joins TRBV6-1 to TRBJ2-7; D ambiguous. V was pared by 3 bases and J by 3 bases, with 12 bases between. The CDR3 has 14 amino acids. CDR1 MNHNS and CDR2 SASEGT come from the germline V gene. The CDR3 reads CASSERPGSYEQYF. CDR3 nucleotide sequence: TGTGCCAGCAGTGAGCGGCCAGGAAGCTACGAGCAGTACTTC.

This clonotype has at least ten counts. The V call is TRBV10-1, the J call TRBJ2-7; D might be TRBD1 (6 bases). Per the germline V gene, CDR1 is WNHNN and CDR2 is SYGVQD (reference sequence). This CDR3 comprises 14 residues. Between the trimmed V and J ends, which lost 8 bases and 2 bases, there was a span of 16 bases. The CDR3 DNA is TGCGCCAGCGAAGAACAGGGAAGGACCTACGAGCAGTACTTC. It yields the protein CASEEQGRTYEQYF.

The CDR3 nucleotides read TGTGCCATCAGTGCCGGGGGCCAAGAGACCCAGTACTTC. This gives the protein CAISAGGQETQYF. The V call is TRBV10-3, the J call TRBJ2-5, with a tentative D call TRBD2 (6 bases). Germline lookup yields CDR1 ENHRY and CDR2 SYGVKD. The CDR3 is made up of 13 amino acids. V lost 4 bases to trimming and J lost 1 base, with 7 bases between them.

This clonotype was recorded many times. The chain joins TRBV29-1 to TRBJ2-5; 7 nucleotides align to TRBD2. Per the germline V gene, CDR1 is SQVTM and CDR2 is ANQGSEA. This CDR3 is built from 12 residues. After removal of 3 bases from V and 3 bases from J, the junction contained 1 base not matched to a gene. The DNA for the CDR3 is TGCAGCGTTGATGGGGGGGAAGAGACCCAGTACTTC. Amino acid sequence: CSVDGGEETQYF.

CDR3 sequence reads: CASRAVQGLETQYF. In DNA form, the CDR3 reads TGTGCCAGCAGGGCGGTCCAGGGGCTGGAGACCCAGTACTTC. This chain joins TRBV2 and TRBJ2-5; TRBD1 might be the D (6 bases). This CDR3 spans 14 amino acids. Germline loops: CDR1 SNHLY, CDR2 FYNNEI. The ends were cut back, 6 bases at V and 5 bases at J, with 16 bases in the middle.

This clonotype was recorded at least ten times. This chain connects TRBV28 to TRBJ1-2, with 7 positions matching TRBD1. With V trimmed by 11 bases and J by 3 bases, 9 bases remained unmatched. Germline V gene lookup returns CDR1 MDHEN and CDR2 SYDVKM. This CDR3 comprises 13 residues. The CDR3 region is CAGRQGEDYGYTF. The CDR3 DNA is TGTGCCGGTAGACAGGGCGAGGACTATGGCTACACCTTC.

This clonotype has a count of ten or more. The V and J genes are TRBV6-5 and TRBJ1-6; TRBD1 matches at 7 bases. This CDR3 contains 15 residues. The germline V gene encodes CDR1 MNHEY and CDR2 SVGAGI. With 2 bases clipped from V and 6 bases from J, the junction kept 4 bases outside the gene matches. The CDR3 nucleotides are TGTGCCAGCAGTTACGATACAGGGGCTAATTCACCCCTCCACTTT. Its translation: CASSYDTGANSPLHF.

This clonotype has ten or more counts. The chain couples TRBV11-2 to TRBJ2-7; D tentatively fits TRBD1 or TRBD2 (5 bases each). The CDR3 sequence is 13 residues long. The germline V gene encodes CDR1 SGHAT and CDR2 FQNNGV. Trimming removed 5 bases from V and 2 bases from J, with 10 bases in between. CDR3 bases: TGTGCCAGCAGCCGGGGACCCGCCTACGAGCAGTACTTC. Translating it yields CASSRGPAYEQYF.

CDR3: CASTPGEGYGYTF. DNA of the CDR3: TGTGCCAGCACCCCCGGGGAGGGCTATGGCTACACCTTC. The rearrangement links TRBV12-3 or TRBV12-4 to TRBJ1-2, with D unresolved. V lost 7 bases, J lost 4 bases, and 13 bases lay in between. This CDR3 is 13 amino acids long.

In this sample, this clonotype turned up many times. The gene calls are TRBV19 and TRBJ1-1; TRBD1 agrees at 8 bases. This CDR3 contains 14 residues. From germline, CDR1 is LNHDA and CDR2 SQIVND (reference sequence). Trimming cost V 7 bases and J 2 bases; bases outside gene matches: 6. The CDR3 nucleotides are TGTGCCAGTAACATCAGGGGGCTAAACACTGAAGCTTTCTTT. Its protein product is CASNIRGLNTEAFF.

This clonotype was observed at least ten times. The chain uses TRBV30 and TRBJ2-7; 10 nucleotides match TRBD1. Looked up from germline, CDR1 is GTSNPN and CDR2 is SVGIG (reference sequence). J lost 3 bases, V lost 5 bases, and 10 bases had no gene match. This CDR3 is built from 15 residues. The CDR3 region is CAWGDRGALIYEQYF. CDR3 nucleotide sequence: TGTGCCTGGGGGGACAGGGGCGCCCTAATCTACGAGCAGTACTTC. Drawing the rest from reference TRBV30 and TRBJ2-7, the complete variable domain is SQTIHQWPATLVQPVGSPLSLECTVEGTSNPNLYWYRQAAGRGLQLLFYSVGIGQISSEVPQNLSASRPQDRQFILSSKKLLLSDSGFYLCAWGDRGALIYEQYFGPGTRLTVT.

This chain uses TRBV11-2 with TRBJ2-7; 13 bases fit TRBD2. The CDR3 has 16 residues. Germline V lookup: CDR1 SGHAT, CDR2 FQNNGV. J lost 4 bases, V lost 4 bases, and 7 bases had no gene match. CDR3 coding DNA: TGTGCCAGCAGCTCCGCCCGACTAGCGGGAGGTTACGAGCAGTACTTC. Its translation: CASSSARLAGGYEQYF.

This clonotype was seen at least ten times. V and J are TRBV6-5 and TRBJ2-7, with D unresolved. This CDR3 has 14 residues. Trimming pared 0 bases from V and 0 bases from J, leaving 6 bases between. Germline CDR1 MNHEY, CDR2 SVGAGI. In DNA, the CDR3 is TGTGCCAGCAGTTACTCGTTCGGCTCCTACGAGCAGTACTTC. Translating gives CASSYSFGSYEQYF.

The chain has TRBV4-1 and TRBJ1-6; D perhaps matches TRBD1 (6 bases). CDR1 and CDR2 (germline): MGHRA, YSYEKL. The CDR3 contains 16 residues. Between the trimmed V and J ends, which lost 5 bases and 7 bases, there was a span of 18 bases. The CDR3 DNA is TGCGCCAGCAGCAACGCCTGGACAGCGGAGAATTCACCCCTCCACTTT. This translates into CASSNAWTAENSPLHF.